The 16 T cell receptor beta chains reported below all come from one sample, sequenced in a study of blood T cell repertoires in COVID-19. The data were produced by immunoSEQ multiplex PCR, yet TCRdb's version contains in-frame clones alone and is incomplete. Of approximately 100,000 clones listed, roughly 87% are singletons. Sequencing was done on a sample of peripheral blood. Source of these receptors: a human donor in a cohort sampled during active COVID-19.

The J gene is TRBJ1-5, the V gene TRBV7-9, with TRBD1 matching 7 bases. The CDR3 is 13 residues long. J gave up 14 bases and V 5 bases, and 12 bases lay outside the gene matches. Per the germline V gene, CDR1 is SEHNR and CDR2 is FQNEAQ (reference sequence). In DNA form, the CDR3 reads TGTGCCAGCAGCCTCTCCTCCGACAGGGTCGAGCATTTT. This translates into CASSLSSDRVEHF. Based on the CDR3 plus reference TRBV7-9 and TRBJ1-5, the full variable domain is DTGVSQNPRHKITKRGQNVTFRCDPISEHNRLYWYRQTLGQGPEFLTYFQNEAQLEKSRLLSDRFSAERPKGSFSTLEIQRTEQGDSAMYLCASSLSSDRVEHFGDGTRLSIL.

In this sample, this clone turned up once. V is TRBV5-1 and J is TRBJ2-6, with D hard to call. Per the germline V gene, CDR1 is SGHRS and CDR2 is YFSETQ. V shed 4 bases and J shed 0 bases, with 17 bases lying between them. The CDR3 is 18 amino acids. The DNA for the CDR3 is TGCGCCAGCAGCACGACAAGTACGTTCAGCTCTGGGGCCAACGTCCTGACTTTC. Translating gives CASSTTSTFSSGANVLTF.

The chain recombines TRBV11-2 with TRBJ1-5; 9 bases agree with TRBD1. The germline CDR1 and CDR2 sequences are SGHAT and FQNNGV. The CDR3 contains 15 residues. V dropped 5 bases and J dropped 2; count of bases not matched to a gene: 4. The CDR3 region has the DNA TGTGCCAGCAGCAGAGACAGGGGGGGCAATCAGCCCCAGCATTTT. As protein: CASSRDRGGNQPQHF.

This clone was recorded only once. The chain combines TRBV27 with TRBJ2-3; a possible D gene is TRBD2 (6 bases). Germline-derived CDR1 and CDR2 are MNHEY and SMNVEV (reference sequence). The CDR3 extends over 17 amino acids. Trimming shortened V by 2 bases and J by 1 base, and 16 bases separated the two germline ends. DNA for the CDR3: TGTGCCAGCAGTTTAGTAGGGTGGGAGGCCCGCACAGATACGCAGTATTTT. Its translation: CASSLVGWEARTDTQYF.

CDR3 amino acids: CATSYVRGSLFF. As DNA, the CDR3 is TGTGCCACCAGCTACGTGAGGGGGTCACTGTTTTTT. This chain uses TRBV15 with TRBJ1-4, with D perhaps matching TRBD1 (6 bases). The V end was cut by 5 bases, the J end by 13 bases, with 14 bases between. CDR3 length: 12 amino acids. The germline V gene encodes CDR1 LNHNV and CDR2 YYDKDF (reference sequence).

V is TRBV6-5 and J is TRBJ1-4; D gene unclear. The V end lost 8 bases, the J end lost 0 bases, and 7 bases lay between the germline ends. Germline V gene data show CDR1 as MNHEY and CDR2 as SVGAGI. The CDR3 runs to 13 residues. The DNA of the CDR3 is TGTGCCAGCTCCTTTTCAACTAATGAAAAACTGTTTTTT. As protein: CASSFSTNEKLFF.

This clone was observed a single time. This chain links TRBV10-3 with TRBJ2-7; TRBD1 matches 9 bases. Germline loops: CDR1 ENHRY, CDR2 SYGVKD. The CDR3 extends over 13 amino acids. V was clipped by 6 bases and J by 6 bases; unmatched bases: 6. As DNA, the CDR3 is TGTGCCATCAGAGGGGACAGGGTGAGCGAGCAGTACTTC. Amino acid sequence: CAIRGDRVSEQYF.

The chain carries TRBV7-9 and TRBJ2-1, with 8 bases identical to TRBD1. Trimming at V came to 5 bases and at J to 9 bases, leaving 9 bases not matched to a gene. The CDR3 loop spans 14 amino acids. Germline V lookup: CDR1 SEHNR, CDR2 FQNEAQ (reference sequence). The DNA for the CDR3 is TGTGCCAGCAGCGAAGGACAGGGTTTCGGTGAGCAGTTCTTC. This gives the protein CASSEGQGFGEQFF.

The chain is built from TRBV20-1 and TRBJ1-6, with 8 bases identical to TRBD1. Germline trimming cut 3 bases from V and 8 bases from J; bases unmatched to any gene: 3. CDR1 and CDR2 from the germline V gene are DFQATT and SNEGSKA (reference sequence). The length of the CDR3 is 13 residues. The CDR3 is CSASTGGYSPLHF. The CDR3 nucleotides are TGCAGTGCTAGTACAGGGGGGTATTCACCCCTCCACTTT.

The V gene is TRBV11-2, the J gene TRBJ2-2, with TRBD2 identical over 7 bases. Per germline, CDR1 SGHAT and CDR2 FQNNGV. The V segment lost 5 bases and the J segment 0 bases; nucleotides outside the gene matches: 9. This CDR3 region has 17 residues. The CDR3 loop is CASSHPGLAANTGELFF. For the CDR3, the DNA is TGTGCCAGCAGCCATCCGGGGCTAGCGGCGAACACCGGGGAGCTGTTTTTT.

The rearrangement uses TRBV6-6 and TRBJ1-4; a possible D gene is TRBD1 (6 bases). The CDR3 consists of 18 residues. Trimming stripped 6 bases from V and 6 bases from J, with 26 bases between. Germline lookup yields CDR1 MNHNY and CDR2 SVGAGI (reference sequence). In DNA form, the CDR3 reads TGTGCCAGCAGCCGAACAGGGTTGACCTCCTCCGTTGATGAAAAACTGTTTTTT. Its protein is CASSRTGLTSSVDEKLFF.

This sequence joins TRBV6-4 and TRBJ2-4; 10 nucleotides agree with TRBD1. Germline CDR1 and CDR2: MRHNA and SNTAGT. The CDR3 spans 19 residues. The ends lost 2 bases at V and 0 bases at J; junction bases unmatched: 10. CDR3 sequence reads: CASSDPGQGINLAKNIQYF. In DNA, the CDR3 is TGTGCCAGCAGTGACCCGGGACAGGGGATTAATTTAGCCAAAAACATTCAGTACTTC.

This chain joins TRBV28 and TRBJ1-6; TRBD1 aligns across 10 bases. Unmatched junction bases numbered 5, after V lost 5 bases and J lost 10 bases. The CDR3 consists of 14 residues. CDR1 MDHEN and CDR2 SYDVKM come from the germline V gene. Here the CDR3 DNA reads TGTGCCAGCAGTGCCGGGACAGGGGTGTCACCCCTCCACTTT. This codes for CASSAGTGVSPLHF.

CDR3 nucleotide sequence: TGTGCCAGCGGAACCACCGGGACAGGGACCTACGAGCAGTACTTC. Its translation: CASGTTGTGTYEQYF. The chain carries TRBV28 and TRBJ2-7; 9 bases fit TRBD1. The germline CDR1 and CDR2 sequences are MDHEN and SYDVKM. The CDR3 extends over 15 amino acids. J gave up 2 bases and V 8 bases, and 10 bases lay outside the gene matches.

J is TRBJ2-1 and V is TRBV28, with a tentative D call TRBD2 (5 bases). CDR1 is MDHEN and CDR2 is SYDVKM in the germline V gene. The CDR3 is 17 residues long. V was shortened by 2 bases and J by 2 bases, with 16 bases between the two germline ends. The CDR3: CASSLEPSWRAYNEQFF. The CDR3 DNA sequence: TGTGCCAGCAGTTTAGAACCTAGTTGGCGGGCCTACAATGAGCAGTTCTTC. The full variable domain, completed using reference TRBV28 and TRBJ2-1, is DVKVTQSSRYLVKRTGEKVFLECVQDMDHENMFWYRQDPGLGLRLIYFSYDVKMKEKGDIPEGYSVSREKKERFSLILESASTNQTSMYLCASSLEPSWRAYNEQFFGPGTRLTVL.

The rearrangement joins TRBV28 to TRBJ1-3; D is unresolved. The CDR3 loop spans 12 amino acids. The germline CDR1 and CDR2 sequences are MDHEN and SYDVKM. Trimming took 3 bases from V and 4 from J, leaving 4 bases between them. CDR3: CASSFSGNTIYF. The CDR3 bases are TGTGCCAGCAGTTTTTCGGGAAACACCATATATTTT. Together with reference TRBV28 and TRBJ1-3, the CDR3 gives the full variable domain: DVKVTQSSRYLVKRTGEKVFLECVQDMDHENMFWYRQDPGLGLRLIYFSYDVKMKEKGDIPEGYSVSREKKERFSLILESASTNQTSMYLCASSFSGNTIYFGEGSWLTVV.